Sequencing of this T cell receptor beta chain was carried out in a study of CD8 T cells in ankylosing spondylitis. Points from the study as a whole: Clones linked with disease were CD8+ and fairly uncommon in the peripheral blood. Before this, some motif variants had been reported in reactive arthritis synovial fluid and blood. Disease-linked clones reportedly concentrated significantly in matched ankylosing spondylitis synovial fluid.

This CDR3 region has 16 residues. The V and J ends lost 0 bases and 1 base respectively, with 9 bases between them. The germline V gene has CDR1 SEHNR and CDR2 FQNEAQ (reference sequence). Scientists made TCR beta libraries using quantitative 5'-RACE with molecular barcodes. TCRdb called the 5' RACE reads again in MiXCR, with one record for every CDR3 protein. The sample has 100,000 to 150,000 distinct CDR3 sequences, 11% seen once; the top ten hold roughly 4.5%. This clonotype was recorded many times. Its specificity is not known. The sequenced sample was blood, either unsorted or a sorted T cell fraction (not recorded which). The receptor was isolated from a female donor with ankylosing spondylitis or in good health (not recorded which). The gene calls are TRBV7-9 and TRBJ2-2; D possibly matches TRBD1 or TRBD2 (5 bases each). CDR3 in amino acids: CASSLAGTGNTGELFF. CDR3 sequence (DNA): TGTGCCAGCAGCTTAGCCGGGACGGGGAACACCGGGGAGCTGTTTTTT. The full variable domain, in which reference TRBV7-9 and TRBJ2-2 provide the parts outside the CDR3, is DTGVSQNPRHKITKRGQNVTFRCDPISEHNRLYWYRQTLGQGPEFLTYFQNEAQLEKSRLLSDRFSAERPKGSFSTLEIQRTEQGDSAMYLCASSLAGTGNTGELFFGEGSRLTVL.